The 21 T cell receptor beta chains below come from one sample, sequenced in a study of T cells in Graves' hyperthyroidism and ophthalmopathy. Regions amplified from RNA transcripts were the TCR beta CDR3 regions. In the first-round RT-PCR of the TCR CDR3, the HTBI primer set was used. In TCRdb, the multiplex PCR reads were re-called with MiXCR into one record per CDR3 protein. In the table there are approximately 530,000 distinct CDR3 sequences, over 15% of which are singletons. Material: blood. Receptor source: a woman aged 18-29 years with Graves' hyperthyroidism.

This clonotype was picked up one time. The gene calls are TRBV6-2 or TRBV6-3 and TRBJ2-3; the D gene could be TRBD1 or TRBD2 (5 bases each). The V and J ends lost 7 bases and 6 bases respectively, with 11 bases between them. The CDR3 runs 12 residues. From germline, CDR1 is MNHEY and CDR2 SVGEGT. CDR3 region: CASMAWGDTQYF. The CDR3 DNA follows: TGTGCCAGCATGGCATGGGGGGATACGCAGTATTTT.

This clonotype occurred a few times. CDR3 sequence reads: CSARITGSEKLFF. CDR3 sequence (DNA): TGCAGTGCTAGGATTACAGGGAGTGAAAAACTGTTTTTT. V usage is TRBV20-1 and J usage is TRBJ1-4, with a weak D call TRBD1 (6 bases). Per the germline V gene, CDR1 is DFQATT and CDR2 is SNEGSKA (reference sequence). CDR3 length: 13 amino acids. V shed 3 bases and J shed 7 bases, with 12 bases lying between them.

Only a few counts were recorded for this clonotype. The rearrangement joins TRBV20-1 to TRBJ2-2; weak D call: TRBD2 (5 bases). The V gene's germline CDR1 is DFQATT and CDR2 SNEGSKA (reference sequence). Trimming left V 0 bases short and J 4 bases short, with 15 bases between. The CDR3 contains 16 residues. The CDR3 here is CSARDFRGVVTGELFF. The CDR3 DNA is TGCAGTGCTAGAGATTTCCGGGGTGTCGTCACCGGGGAGCTGTTTTTT.

This clonotype showed up just a few times. The V gene is TRBV5-1, the J gene TRBJ2-3; 10 positions match TRBD2. The CDR3 sequence is 13 residues long. Germline CDR1 SGHRS, CDR2 YFSETQ. Unmatched junction bases numbered 3, after V lost 7 bases and J lost 4 bases. The chain's CDR3 is CASRTSGADTQYF. In DNA, the CDR3 is TGCGCCAGCCGGACTAGCGGCGCAGATACGCAGTATTTT.

In its sample, this clonotype was seen many times. The chain joins TRBV2 to TRBJ1-1; D gene ambiguous. CDR1 and CDR2 (germline): SNHLY, FYNNEI. There are 13 residues in the CDR3. V gave up 1 base and J gave up 6 bases, with 9 bases separating them. The CDR3 coding sequence is TGTGCCAGCAGTGAAGTGGGCCCGCCTGAAGCTTTCTTT. Amino acid sequence: CASSEVGPPEAFF.

Here the CDR3 DNA reads TGTGCCAGCAGACGCGGACAGGGGGCGAGTCAGCCCCAGCATTTT. The encoded protein is CASRRGQGASQPQHF. This chain joins TRBV6-1 and TRBJ1-5; TRBD1 aligns across 11 bases. The ends lost 6 bases at V and 6 bases at J; junction bases unmatched: 7. The CDR3 contains 15 residues. CDR1 MNHNS and CDR2 SASEGT come from the germline V gene.

The J gene is TRBJ2-1, the V gene TRBV7-2; 7 positions agree with TRBD2. The CDR3 has 14 amino acids. V lost 7 bases to trimming and J lost 0 bases; unmatched junction nucleotides: 3. Per germline, CDR1 SGHTA and CDR2 FQGNSA. The CDR3 is CASIGGSSYNEQFF. CDR3 coding DNA: TGTGCCAGCATTGGCGGGAGCTCCTACAATGAGCAGTTCTTC.

The table lists this clonotype with many counts. This chain connects TRBV20-1 to TRBJ1-1, with D possibly matching TRBD1 (6 bases). Per the germline V gene, CDR1 is DFQATT and CDR2 is SNEGSKA (reference sequence). The CDR3 has 10 amino acids. Trimming stripped 7 bases from V and 11 bases from J, with 14 bases between. The chain's CDR3 is CSVREGEAFF. DNA of the CDR3: TGCAGTGTCAGGGAGGGGGAGGCTTTCTTT.

The chain uses TRBV6-9 and TRBJ2-7; 13 nucleotides match TRBD2. The CDR3 has 15 residues. Germline V gene data show CDR1 as MNHGY and CDR2 as SVAAGI. Trimming removed 3 bases from V and 5 bases from J; junction bases left unmatched: 4. The CDR3 DNA reads as TGTGCCAGCAGTTACGGGACTAGCGGGGTCGACGAGCAGTACTTC. Protein sequence: CASSYGTSGVDEQYF.

The chain joins TRBV3-2 to TRBJ2-1; the table assigns TRBD1, which was not confirmed against the DNA. TRBV3-2 is a listed pseudogene. The CDR3 spans 15 residues. CDR3 coding DNA: TGTGCCAGCAGCTTGCCCAGGGGGTCTCGTAATGAGCAGTTCTTC. Its protein product is CASSLPRGSRNEQFF.

J is TRBJ2-2 and V is TRBV27, with TRBD2 matching 11 bases. Germline CDR1 MNHEY, CDR2 SMNVEV (reference sequence). This CDR3 has 21 amino acids. V dropped 1 base and J dropped 0; count of bases not matched to a gene: 13. CDR3 coding DNA: TGTGCCAGCAGTTTATTCCGAGGACTAGCGGGCGGGAGGGCGAACACCGGGGAGCTGTTTTTT. Protein sequence: CASSLFRGLAGGRANTGELFF.

In this sample, this clonotype turned up many times. The chain joins TRBV28 to TRBJ2-7; D is ambiguous. Germline loops: CDR1 MDHEN, CDR2 SYDVKM. This CDR3 is built from 15 residues. Trimming shortened V by 2 bases and J by 5 bases, and 16 bases separated the two germline ends. The chain's CDR3 is CASSLRSEMSNEQYF. CDR3 nucleotide sequence: TGTGCCAGCAGTTTAAGGTCGGAGATGTCGAACGAGCAGTACTTC.

This clonotype was observed at least ten times. This sequence joins TRBV11-2 and TRBJ2-4, with a tentative D call TRBD1 (6 bases). There are 17 residues in the CDR3. Trimming left V 1 base short and J 1 base short, with 14 bases between. Germline V gene lookup returns CDR1 SGHAT and CDR2 FQNNGV. In nucleotides, the CDR3 is TGTGCCAGCAGCTTAGTCGGACAGTTCTGGGCCAAAAACATTCAGTACTTC. This codes for CASSLVGQFWAKNIQYF.

There are a few counts of this clonotype. The chain recombines TRBV5-5 with TRBJ1-6, with D perhaps matching TRBD1 (5 bases). This CDR3 spans 17 amino acids. The germline V and J ends were trimmed by 0 bases and 7 bases, with 17 bases remaining between them. CDR1 is SGHKS, CDR2 YYEKEE, per germline (reference sequence). CDR3 sequence (DNA): TGTGCCAGCAGCTTGGTGGGGGGAAGAGCCCCAAATTCACCCCTCCACTTT. Protein product: CASSLVGGRAPNSPLHF.

The chain employs TRBV3-1 and TRBJ2-2; D ambiguous. Germline V gene lookup returns CDR1 LGHDT and CDR2 YNNKEL (reference sequence). The CDR3 length is 12 residues. V was clipped by 4 bases and J by 8 bases, with 8 bases between them. The CDR3 spells CASSPRKGELFF. CDR3 DNA: TGTGCCAGCAGCCCCCGAAAGGGGGAGCTGTTTTTT.

This clonotype has at least ten counts. The chain combines TRBV2 with TRBJ2-5, with D tentatively TRBD2 (5 bases). CDR3 size: 15 residues. The germline V gene has CDR1 SNHLY and CDR2 FYNNEI. Trimming removed 8 bases at V and 5 bases at J, with 21 bases between. CDR3 protein: CASAEVTTTTETQYF. For the CDR3, the DNA is TGTGCCAGCGCGGAGGTGACTACCACGACCGAGACCCAGTACTTC. Using reference TRBV2 and TRBJ2-5 for the parts outside the CDR3, the full variable domain is EPEVTQTPSHQVTQMGQEVILRCVPISNHLYFYWYRQILGQKVEFLVSFYNNEISEKSEIFDDQFSVERPDGSNFTLKIRSTKLEDSAMYFCASAEVTTTTETQYFGPGTRLLVL.

This chain links TRBV28 with TRBJ2-3, with TRBD1 identical over 10 bases. This CDR3 is 13 amino acids long. CDR1 and CDR2 from the germline V gene are MDHEN and SYDVKM. The junction had 6 bases not matched to a gene; V was cut back by 5 bases and J by 10 bases. CDR3 bases: TGTGCCAGCAGTCCACCGGACAGGGGGGCGCAGTATTTT. Residues: CASSPPDRGAQYF.

The genes are TRBV28 and TRBJ1-6; TRBD1 might be the D (5 bases). Per the germline V gene, CDR1 is MDHEN and CDR2 is SYDVKM. This CDR3 is 16 amino acids long. Trimming cost V 6 bases and J 5 bases, with 17 bases left between them. The CDR3 is CASSPGWDGDNSPLHF. CDR3 sequence (DNA): TGTGCCAGCAGCCCCGGCTGGGACGGAGATAATTCACCCCTCCACTTT.

Ten or more counts support this clonotype. This sequence joins TRBV11-3 and TRBJ2-2, with D perhaps TRBD1 or TRBD2 (5 bases each). Trimming cost V 1 base and J 0 bases, with 6 bases left between them. CDR1 and CDR2 (germline): SGHNT, YENEEA. The CDR3 is 15 residues long. CDR3 bases: TGTGCCAGCAGCTTAGCGGGACCGAACACCGGGGAGCTGTTTTTT. Protein sequence: CASSLAGPNTGELFF.

This clonotype was observed many times. The chain combines TRBV2 with TRBJ2-5, with 10 bases lining up with TRBD2. The CDR3 totals 13 residues. Trimming took 7 bases from V and 5 from J; bases not matched to a gene: 4. CDR1 is SNHLY and CDR2 is FYNNEI in the germline V gene. DNA for the CDR3: TGTGCCAGCAAAGGGACTAGCGCGGAGACCCAGTACTTC. Translating it yields CASKGTSAETQYF.

This clonotype showed up many times. Written as DNA, the CDR3 is TGTGCCAGCAGCTACCCTATAGCTACGAAGGAGACAGATACGCAGTATTTT. This translates into CASSYPIATKETDTQYF. The V call is TRBV7-9, the J call TRBJ2-3; D gene uncertain. V lost 4 bases and J 3 bases, leaving 20 bases between the germline ends. This CDR3 is 17 amino acids long. Germline CDR1 and CDR2: SEHNR and FQNEAQ (reference sequence).